The 23 T cell receptor beta chains given below trace back to one sample, sequenced in a study of cytomegalovirus exposure and HLA in healthy donors. PCR amplification relied on 60 Vbeta primers (plus 13 Jbeta primers). The assay was immunoSEQ multiplex PCR, and TCRdb's table has in-frame clones only and misses some. The profile shows 210,000 or so clones, about 80% of them singletons. Sequencing was carried out using PBMCs. All receptors come from a girl between 5 and 17 years old in good health and CMV-seronegative.

V usage is TRBV7-3 and J usage is TRBJ1-1; 10 bases agree with TRBD1. The CDR3 length is 14 residues. V dropped 5 bases and J dropped 4; count of bases not matched to a gene: 4. Germline V gives CDR1 SGHTA, CDR2 FQGTGA. The CDR3 DNA sequence: TGTGCCAGCAGCCCGGGACAGGGGTTCACTGAAGCTTTCTTT. It yields the protein CASSPGQGFTEAFF. Full variable domain (outside the CDR3, taken from reference TRBV7-3 and TRBJ1-1): GAGVSQTPSNKVTEKGKYVELRCDPISGHTALYWYRQSLGQGPEFLIYFQGTGAADDSGLPNDRFFAVRPEGSVSTLKIQRTERGDSAVYLCASSPGQGFTEAFFGQGTRLTVV.

This clone was seen only a few times. This chain links TRBV30 with TRBJ1-4; 9 bases match TRBD1. V dropped 2 bases and J dropped 10; count of bases not matched to a gene: 5. Germline CDR1 GTSNPN, CDR2 SVGIG (reference sequence). CDR3 length equals 13 residues. For the CDR3, the DNA is TGTGCCTGGAGTCACCAGACAGGGGGAAAACTGTTTTTT. This encodes CAWSHQTGGKLFF. The entire variable domain, with the rest obtained from reference TRBV30 and TRBJ1-4, is as follows: SQTIHQWPATLVQPVGSPLSLECTVEGTSNPNLYWYRQAAGRGLQLLFYSVGIGQISSEVPQNLSASRPQDRQFILSSKKLLLSDSGFYLCAWSHQTGGKLFFGSGTQLSVL.

The V call is TRBV28, the J call TRBJ1-5; D gene uncertain. The CDR3 loop spans 12 amino acids. Germline CDR1 MDHEN, CDR2 SYDVKM. Trimming pared 2 bases from V and 6 bases from J, leaving 5 bases between. The CDR3 reads CASSLRVQPQHF. CDR3 in DNA: TGTGCCAGCAGTTTACGTGTTCAGCCCCAGCATTTT.

The chain carries TRBV5-6 and TRBJ1-2; 7 bases are shared with TRBD1. The V gene end was trimmed by 4 bases and the J gene end by 7 bases; junction bases not matched to a gene: 10. Germline values: CDR1 SGHDT, CDR2 YYEEEE. The CDR3 sequence is 14 residues long. The CDR3 nucleotides are TGTGCCAGCAGCGGACCGGGACAGAGTATTGGCTACACCTTC. Amino acid sequence: CASSGPGQSIGYTF.

The chain couples TRBV27 to TRBJ1-4; TRBD1 aligns across 9 bases. J was trimmed by 7 bases and V by 7 bases; bases with no gene match: 10. This CDR3 is 15 amino acids long. Germline assignment: CDR1 MNHEY and CDR2 SMNVEV (reference sequence). The CDR3 DNA sequence: TGTGCCAGCACCTCCTCTAGGACAGGGGTTGAAAAACTGTTTTTT. Translation: CASTSSRTGVEKLFF.

This chain uses TRBV29-1 with TRBJ2-1, with D perhaps matching TRBD2 (5 bases). In germline, CDR1 is SQVTM, CDR2 ANQGSEA. V lost 4 bases and J 3 bases, leaving 13 bases between the germline ends. The CDR3 is 14 residues long. The chain's CDR3 is CSVAQRSNYNEQFF. The CDR3 DNA follows: TGCAGCGTTGCGCAGCGGAGTAACTACAATGAGCAGTTCTTC.

The rearrangement uses TRBV5-1 and TRBJ1-1; no clear D. There are 15 residues in the CDR3. Trimming took 0 bases from V and 0 from J, leaving 9 bases between them. Looked up from germline, CDR1 is SGHRS and CDR2 is YFSETQ. The CDR3 DNA is TGCGCCAGCAGCTTGGTTCGGTTCTTGAACACTGAAGCTTTCTTT. This gives the protein CASSLVRFLNTEAFF.

This clone came up once. The chain has TRBV7-8 and TRBJ2-1; weak D call: TRBD2 (5 bases). The length of the CDR3 is 14 residues. The germline V gene has CDR1 SGHVS and CDR2 FQNEAQ. V lost 3 bases and J 4 bases, leaving 10 bases between the germline ends. Here the CDR3 reads CASSFGIIYNEQFF. The CDR3 nucleotides read TGTGCCAGCAGCTTCGGGATAATATACAATGAGCAGTTCTTC.

The rearrangement uses TRBV7-9 and TRBJ2-1; 12 bases align to TRBD2. V shed 4 bases, J shed 4 bases, and the junction held 5 bases outside the gene matches. The CDR3 extends over 16 amino acids. Germline V lookup: CDR1 SEHNR, CDR2 FQNEAQ (reference sequence). CDR3 sequence: CASSSRGLAGYNEQFF. The CDR3 region has the DNA TGTGCCAGCAGCTCCAGAGGACTAGCGGGATACAATGAGCAGTTCTTC.

As for this clone: Other DNA sequences in the same sample also yield this CDR3. The chain has TRBV4-1 and TRBJ1-4, with D hard to call. Germline V CDR1 and CDR2: MGHRA, YSYEKL. Trimming pared 3 bases from V and 5 bases from J, leaving 22 bases between. The CDR3 spans 18 residues. CDR3 nucleotide sequence: TGCGCCAGCAGCCACGGCCATTCTCCAAGACAAATCAATGAAAAACTGTTTTTT. This codes for CASSHGHSPRQINEKLFF.

V usage is TRBV19 and J usage is TRBJ2-3; 7 positions agree with TRBD2. CDR1 and CDR2 (germline): LNHDA, SQIVND (reference sequence). V lost 2 bases, J lost 2 bases, and 10 bases stayed unmatched. This CDR3 contains 17 residues. CDR3 coding DNA: TGTGCCAGTAGTATAAATCCGCGGGAGAGATCCACAGATACGCAGTATTTT. Translating it yields CASSINPRERSTDTQYF.

This rearrangement joins TRBV10-3 to TRBJ1-1; 7 bases line up with TRBD1. J was trimmed by 0 bases and V by 6 bases; bases with no gene match: 7. The CDR3 has 15 amino acids. Germline V gene lookup returns CDR1 ENHRY and CDR2 SYGVKD. CDR3 sequence (DNA): TGTGCCATCAGGGGGGGACAGAGTCTGAACACTGAAGCTTTCTTT. Translating gives CAIRGGQSLNTEAFF.

The sample holds a few counts of this clone. CDR3 nucleotides: TGCGCCAGCAGCTTGTGGCTAGCGGGAGGGCGTGATACGCAGTATTTT. Protein sequence: CASSLWLAGGRDTQYF. J is TRBJ2-3 and V is TRBV5-1, with 12 bases matching TRBD2. The ends lost 1 base at V and 6 bases at J; junction bases unmatched: 6. Germline CDR1 reads SGHRS; CDR2 reads YFSETQ. The CDR3 extends over 16 amino acids.

The V and J genes are TRBV5-8 and TRBJ1-2, with 9 bases matching TRBD1. The J segment lost 2 bases and the V segment lost 4 bases, leaving 6 bases of the junction unmatched. The germline V gene encodes CDR1 SGHTS and CDR2 YDEGEE. There are 15 residues in the CDR3. CDR3 DNA: TGTGCCAGCAGCCCCGGGACAGGGCTCAACTATGGCTACACCTTC. Translation: CASSPGTGLNYGYTF.

V gene TRBV28 combines with J gene TRBJ1-2; 7 nucleotides line up with TRBD1. This CDR3 contains 17 residues. The germline gives CDR1 MDHEN, CDR2 SYDVKM. Unmatched junction bases numbered 11, after V lost 4 bases and J lost 0 bases. CDR3 residues: CASSYTGAGGTNYGYTF. Here the CDR3 DNA reads TGTGCCAGCAGTTACACAGGGGCGGGAGGGACTAACTATGGCTACACCTTC.

This clone was seen once. The rearrangement uses TRBV6-4 and TRBJ2-3; 9 bases map to TRBD1. CDR1 is MRHNA and CDR2 is SNTAGT in the germline V gene. The CDR3 has 15 residues. The J segment lost 1 base and the V segment lost 3 bases, leaving 2 bases of the junction unmatched. The CDR3 loop is CASSDRTGGTDTQYF. The CDR3 region has the DNA TGTGCCAGCAGTGATCGGACAGGGGGCACAGATACGCAGTATTTT.

The rearrangement uses TRBV5-6 and TRBJ1-1; D is unclear. The germline V gene encodes CDR1 SGHDT and CDR2 YYEEEE. This CDR3 comprises 12 residues. The V and J ends lost 4 bases and 10 bases respectively, with 14 bases between them. The CDR3 bases are TGTGCCAGCAGCAAAGAATCCCGGGGAGCTTTCTTT. Translated, it gives CASSKESRGAFF.

V gene TRBV5-1 combines with J gene TRBJ2-5, with D uncertain. The end of the DNA aligns better with TRBJ2-7, so the J call may be wrong. CDR3 length: 11 amino acids. Germline lookup yields CDR1 SGHRS and CDR2 YFSETQ. The CDR3 is CASSPPYEQYF. The CDR3 nucleotides read TGCGCCAGCAGCCCCCCCTACGAGCAGTACTTC.

This clone was seen a handful of times. Other nucleotide sequences from this sample produce the same CDR3. This rearrangement joins TRBV5-1 to TRBJ2-7; TRBD1 aligns across 9 bases. The germline V gene has CDR1 SGHRS and CDR2 YFSETQ. There are 14 residues in the CDR3. V trimming: 3 bases; J trimming: 3 bases; junction bases outside the gene matches: 4. The CDR3 here is CASSSGTGSYEQYF. The CDR3 nucleotides are TGCGCCAGCAGCTCCGGGACAGGGAGCTACGAGCAGTACTTC.

This clone appeared a few times. The rearrangement joins TRBV19 to TRBJ2-2; 8 bases match TRBD1. Germline CDR1 and CDR2: LNHDA and SQIVND (reference sequence). Trimming removed 5 bases from V and 6 bases from J; junction bases left unmatched: 5. The CDR3 is 14 amino acids. CDR3 sequence: CASSADRASGELFF. For the CDR3, the DNA is TGTGCCAGTAGTGCGGACAGGGCATCCGGGGAGCTGTTTTTT.

This chain uses TRBV6-6 with TRBJ1-1; unclear D gene. Trimming took off 3 bases at V and 4 bases at J, with 15 bases between the two ends. From germline, CDR1 is MNHNY and CDR2 SVGAGI (reference sequence). This CDR3 is 15 amino acids long. The CDR3 nucleotides are TGTGCCAGCAGTTATGGAGGGCATGGGCTCACTGAAGCTTTCTTT. Amino acids: CASSYGGHGLTEAFF.

The CDR3 nucleotides read TGTGCCAGCATGGAATCGGGACTAGCGGGAGAGGGGTCCCGGTACAATGAGCAGTTCTTC. It yields the protein CASMESGLAGEGSRYNEQFF. This chain links TRBV27 with TRBJ2-1; 14 positions match TRBD2. V was pared by 7 bases and J by 4 bases, with 18 bases of the junction left unmatched. This CDR3 spans 20 amino acids. Germline V gene sequence: CDR1 MNHEY, CDR2 SMNVEV (reference sequence).

The V gene is TRBV19, the J gene TRBJ2-5; D is possibly TRBD2 (6 bases). Trimming removed 5 bases from V and 6 bases from J, with 22 bases in between. Germline values: CDR1 LNHDA, CDR2 SQIVND (reference sequence). This CDR3 spans 16 amino acids. The CDR3 DNA sequence: TGTGCCAGTAGTCCAACAAAGGTCCCTAGCGTGAAGACCCAGTACTTC. Protein product: CASSPTKVPSVKTQYF.